A single T cell receptor (beta chain) is shown here with its context. Which antigen it targets is not known. No qualities accompany the bases; no much larger clone lies one base away. Preparation of the library involved the immunoSEQ multiplex PCR assay. DNA from the cultured, isolated CD4+ T cells was subjected to TCR beta CDR3 sequencing. The authors' analysis ran thus. Non-productive TCR sequences were removed, reads were trimmed to the CDR3 region, and CDR3s of at least 7 amino acids were retained. Antigen-specific clonotypes were identified using the MANAFEST web app by comparison of expansion in peptide wells against reference cultures. To be called positive, a clone needed expansion at FDR<0.05 compared with the reference and with all other wells, an odds ratio greater than 5, and a frequency greater than 0.1% in two replicate wells. Clonotypes significantly expanded in SARS-CoV-2 spike wells and in at least one common cold coronavirus spike condition were defined as cross-reactive. CDR3 similarity was assessed by Levenshtein distance with the stringdist R package, and unrooted trees were built with ape in R 3.6.1. Imported from immuneACCESS, the table was reduced by TCRdb to in-frame sequences with V and J called. These copies leave out some clones; in studies compared against another copy, an unresolved V gene accounts for under half, and the cause of the remainder is not known. D and trimming were read from the DNA, whereas the V and J calls and clone size are those reported in that table. The sample contains roughly 70,000 clones, roughly 79% of them found a single time. Clones ranked in the top ten supply around 0.95% of the sample.

This record belongs to a study of vaccination effects on CD4 cells after COVID-19 (dated by TCRdb to 2021 to 2024). For context, the study as a whole: Across the study, the median time from the second dose to post-vaccine sampling was 72 days (range 14 to 241). SARS-CoV-2 spike-specific CD4+ TCR repertoires from before and after mRNA vaccination were compared in COVID-19 convalescent patients and in infection-naive vaccine recipients. Altogether, approximately 10 COVID-19 convalescent patients and a few SARS-CoV-2-naive healthy vaccine recipients made up the full study. Cultures from other donors in the study were sequenced with the Oncomine TCR Beta short-read assay on an Illumina iSeq 100. The study at large found these results: Among healthy vaccine recipients, nearly all vaccine-induced clones were SARS-CoV-2 mono-reactive, and only 1 of 255 was cross-reactive with common cold coronaviruses. At late post-vaccination timepoints, both infection-induced and vaccine-induced clones showed marked clonal contraction, consistent with waning T cell responses. Limitations of the study were the small number of convalescent patients and the absence of early post-infection timepoints.

The ViraFEST assay stimulated PBMC with viral peptide pools and then used TCR sequencing to identify antigen-specific CD4+ T cell clonotypes by expansion. After less than 13 days of culture, CD4+ T cells were isolated with the EasySep CD4+ T cell isolation kit. Each participant received two doses of an mRNA SARS-CoV-2 vaccine, either BNT162b2 or mRNA-1273. Negative nucleocapsid antibody results before and after vaccination confirmed that the healthy vaccine recipients had no prior SARS-CoV-2 infection. Over 1.5 million PBMC per well were cultured with approximately 10 ug/ml peptides in IMDM containing approximately 4.5% human AB serum, 10 IU/ml IL-2 and gentamicin. Half of the culture medium was replaced with fresh IL-2-containing medium on days 3 and 7. Unless noted otherwise, every peptide stimulation condition was cultured in triplicate wells. Using Ficoll-Paque Plus gradient centrifugation, PBMC were separated from whole blood and then either used fresh or cryopreserved at -140C. The spike proteins of SARS-CoV-2 and of the common cold coronaviruses HCoV-NL63, HCoV-OC43 and HCoV-229E were spanned by overlapping peptide pools. Genomic DNA was extracted from cultured CD4+ T cells with the QIAamp micro DNA kit.

CDR1 and CDR2, looked up from the germline V gene (reference sequence), are LNHDA and SQIVND. The junction shows trimming of 6 bases on V and 0 bases on J, plus 9 bases between the germline ends. Including cysteine and phenylalanine, the CDR3 has 14 amino acids. Only CDR3 DNA remains: 42 bases, in frame from the first base. The rearranged chain carries TRBV19 and TRBJ2-4; 6 matching bases give a weak D call of TRBD2. The clonotype comes from a human donor who received a COVID-19 vaccine. The starting material was CD4+ T cells from PBMCs cultured with HCoV-OC43 spike peptides, obtained after COVID-19 vaccination. In the paper's terms, the cell subset or site label means: HCoV-OC43 spike overlapping peptide pool stimulation. The DNA sequence is TGTGCCAGTAGGGGCGGGATAGCCAAAAACATTCAGTACTTC. This translates into CASRGGIAKNIQYF.